This T cell receptor beta chain was obtained from a study of blood T cell repertoires in COVID-19 (dated by TCRdb to the early 2020s). Study-wide context: Samples from collaborators originated in the United States, Italy and Spain and spanned both the acute and convalescent phases of COVID-19. The repertoires were released in a freely available public database meant as a resource for research on the immune response to SARS-CoV-2. Subjects who had been exposed to COVID-19, were actively infected with it, or had recovered from it provided the deeply sampled blood TCRbeta repertoires that made up the dataset. The samples were drawn from two sources: the first 160 participants of the ongoing ImmuneRACE study, and 1,200 or so subjects contributed by 6 global collaborators. HLA class I and class II types, where available, came from metadata supplied by the sample provider rather than from assay-based typing. The sample metadata nearly always contained a de-identified subject ID, COVID-19 status, age in years and sex. The prospective study material was composed of cDNA or gDNA derived from T cells, B-cell-depleted T cells, or PBMCs. On the study overall, not on this receptor specifically: The amount of clinical and demographic metadata varied by source and participant and was provided uncurated.

TCRbeta CDR3 regions were amplified from genomic DNA using the immunoSEQ Assay, a bias-controlled multiplex PCR. For the original study's pipeline: Nucleated cell counts per sample were estimated from amplification of reference gene primers within the assay. Sequence reads were collapsed and filtered to measure the absolute abundance of every unique TCRbeta CDR3 rearrangement. Productive Simpson clonality was computed per sample as the square root of Simpson's diversity index over productive rearrangements. TCRdb provides this immuneACCESS table in a form limited to in-frame rearrangements. Some clones are lacking; in checked studies, under half of them reflect an unresolved V gene, and why the rest are absent is not known. The DNA gave D and trimming, while V, J and clone size come from that table. The sample table holds around 250,000 clones, of which roughly 85% were seen once. The biggest ten clones account for 4.6% of the sample.

In this sample, this clone turned up once. What this receptor recognizes is not known. No per-base quality is available; no much larger clone lies one base away. A second Seattle source provided samples from volunteer blood donors who had recovered from COVID-19. Each collaborating institution followed its own protocols to collect whole blood in K2EDTA tubes. Collaborator samples were shipped for TCRbeta analysis as frozen whole blood, isolated PBMCs, or DNA extracted from either sample type. V ends up 2 bases short and J 5 bases short, with an unmatched junction base count of 13. The germline V gene gives CDR1 as SGHVS and CDR2 as FQNEAQ. The CDR3 covers 17 residues, taking in both the cysteine and the phenylalanine. Left in the record is the CDR3 DNA by itself, 51 bases read in frame from the first base.

This chain joins TRBV7-8 to TRBJ2-5, and TRBD2 matches 8 of the central bases. The sample consisted of peripheral blood. The source of this sequence is a man between 60 and 70 years old who had recovered from COVID-19. The CDR3 protein: CASSLRRVAGKGETQYF. The nucleotide sequence is given as TGTGCCAGCAGCTTACGTCGTGTAGCGGGGAAAGGGGAGACCCAGTACTTC.